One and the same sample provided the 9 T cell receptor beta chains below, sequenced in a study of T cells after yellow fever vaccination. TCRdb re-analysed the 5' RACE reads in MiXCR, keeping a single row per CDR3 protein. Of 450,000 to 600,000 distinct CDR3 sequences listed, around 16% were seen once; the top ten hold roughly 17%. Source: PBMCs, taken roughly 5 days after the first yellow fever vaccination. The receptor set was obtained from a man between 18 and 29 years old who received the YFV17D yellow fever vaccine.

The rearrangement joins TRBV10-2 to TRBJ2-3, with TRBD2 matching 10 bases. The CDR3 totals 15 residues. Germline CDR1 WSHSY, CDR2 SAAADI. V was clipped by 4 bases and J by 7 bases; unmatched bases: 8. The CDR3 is CASSVVAGGFYTQYF. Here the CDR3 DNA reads TGCGCCAGCAGTGTAGTAGCGGGGGGATTTTATACGCAGTATTTT.

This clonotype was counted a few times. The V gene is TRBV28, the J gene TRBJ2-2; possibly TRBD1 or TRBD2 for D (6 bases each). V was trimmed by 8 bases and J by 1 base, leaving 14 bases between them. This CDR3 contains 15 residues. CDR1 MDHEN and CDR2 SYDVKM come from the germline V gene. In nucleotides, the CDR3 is TGTGCCAGCGGTGTAGGGGGGCGGAACACCGGGGAGCTGTTTTTT. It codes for CASGVGGRNTGELFF.

The CDR3 sequence is CASHSSGGTYEQYV. The DNA of the CDR3 is TGTGCCAGCCATTCGAGCGGGGGAACCTACGAGCAGTACGTC. V gene TRBV2 combines with J gene TRBJ2-7; TRBD2 aligns across 8 bases. With 8 bases clipped from V and 2 bases from J, the junction kept 8 bases outside the gene matches. Germline CDR1 and CDR2: SNHLY and FYNNEI. CDR3 size: 14 residues.

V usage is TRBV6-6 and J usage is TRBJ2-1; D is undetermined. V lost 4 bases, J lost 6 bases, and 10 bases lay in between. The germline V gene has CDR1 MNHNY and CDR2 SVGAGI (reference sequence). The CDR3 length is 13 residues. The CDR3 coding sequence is TGTGCCAGCAGTTTTTCACCTAGCAATGAGCAGTTCTTC. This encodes CASSFSPSNEQFF.

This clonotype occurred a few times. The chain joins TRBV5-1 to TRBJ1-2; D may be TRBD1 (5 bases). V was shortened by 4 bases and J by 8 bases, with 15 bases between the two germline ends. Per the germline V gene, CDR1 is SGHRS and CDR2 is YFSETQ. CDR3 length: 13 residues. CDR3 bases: TGCGCCAGCAGCCCCAGGGATGCTGGAGGCTACACCTTC. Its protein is CASSPRDAGGYTF.

This CDR3 is CASRTAGTAPSPLHF. The CDR3, as DNA: TGTGCCAGCAGAACCGCCGGGACAGCCCCCTCACCCCTCCACTTT. The chain couples TRBV7-2 to TRBJ1-6; TRBD1 aligns across 7 bases. The V and J ends lost 6 bases and 10 bases, in that order; junction bases with no gene match: 12. This CDR3 is built from 15 residues. In germline, CDR1 is SGHTA, CDR2 FQGNSA.

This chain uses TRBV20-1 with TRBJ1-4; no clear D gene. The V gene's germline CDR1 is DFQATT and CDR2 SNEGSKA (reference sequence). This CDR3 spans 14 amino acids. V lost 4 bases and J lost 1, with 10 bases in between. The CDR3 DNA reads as TGCAGTGCTACCTGGGGTCAAACTAATGAAAAACTGTTTTTT. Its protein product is CSATWGQTNEKLFF.

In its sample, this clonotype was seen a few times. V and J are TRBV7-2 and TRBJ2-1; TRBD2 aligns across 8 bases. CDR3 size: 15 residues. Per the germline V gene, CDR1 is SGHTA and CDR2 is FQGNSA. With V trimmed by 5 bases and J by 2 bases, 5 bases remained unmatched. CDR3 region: CASSLTSVAYNEQFF. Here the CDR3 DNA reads TGTGCCAGCAGCCTGACTAGCGTCGCCTACAATGAGCAGTTCTTC. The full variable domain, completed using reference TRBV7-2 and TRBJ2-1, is GAGVSQSPSNKVTEKGKDVELRCDPISGHTALYWYRQSLGQGLEFLIYFQGNSAPDKSGLPSDRFSAERTGGSVSTLTIQRTQQEDSAVYLCASSLTSVAYNEQFFGPGTRLTVL.

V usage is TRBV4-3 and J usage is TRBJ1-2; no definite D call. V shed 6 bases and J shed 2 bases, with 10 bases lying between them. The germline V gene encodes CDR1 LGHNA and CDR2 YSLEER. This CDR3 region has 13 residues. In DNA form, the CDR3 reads TGCGCCAGCAGGGAGGGCTTAAACTATGGCTACACCTTC. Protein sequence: CASREGLNYGYTF.